Each of the 17 T cell receptor beta chains below was sequenced from the same sample in a study of blood T cell repertoires in COVID-19. The repertoire was sequenced with immunoSEQ multiplex PCR; TCRdb's copy has only in-frame clones and lacks some. This table holds 200,000 or so clones, approximately 83% found once. The sample taken for sequencing was PBMCs or T cells enriched from blood (not recorded which). Source of these receptors: a woman aged 45-65 years who had been exposed to COVID-19.

The CDR3 nucleotides are TGTGCCAGCAGTTCTAAGGGAGGGGGGAACTATCAGCCCCAGCATTTT. This gives the protein CASSSKGGGNYQPQHF. The chain joins TRBV5-6 to TRBJ1-5; tentatively, D is TRBD1 (6 bases). The CDR3 loop spans 16 amino acids. Looked up from germline, CDR1 is SGHDT and CDR2 is YYEEEE. V was pared by 5 bases and J by 5 bases, with 20 bases between.

The CDR3 loop reads CASSFQGGYTF. CDR3 DNA sequence: TGTGCCAGCAGTTTTCAGGGAGGCTACACCTTC. This chain uses TRBV28 with TRBJ1-2; possible D gene TRBD1, 5 bases. This CDR3 has 11 residues. The V gene lost 3 bases and the J gene lost 8 bases, with 7 bases spanning the gap. The V gene's germline CDR1 is MDHEN and CDR2 SYDVKM.

The chain is built from TRBV30 and TRBJ1-1; D unresolved. V was pared by 8 bases and J by 1 base, with 11 bases between. Germline lookup yields CDR1 GTSNPN and CDR2 SVGIG (reference sequence). CDR3 size: 12 residues. The CDR3 sequence: CAHGFPNTEAFF. CDR3 bases: TGTGCCCACGGGTTCCCGAACACTGAAGCTTTCTTT.

The gene calls are TRBV7-2 and TRBJ2-3; 10 nucleotides match TRBD2. V shed 3 bases and J 3 bases; nucleotides not matched to a gene: 9. Germline V gene sequence: CDR1 SGHTA, CDR2 FQGNSA. The CDR3 runs to 17 residues. CDR3 nucleotide sequence: TGTGCCAGCAGCTTTCGTGGTACTAGCGGGGCAACAGATACGCAGTATTTT. Translation: CASSFRGTSGATDTQYF. Filled out from reference TRBV7-2 and TRBJ2-3, the complete variable domain reads GAGVSQSPSNKVTEKGKDVELRCDPISGHTALYWYRQSLGQGLEFLIYFQGNSAPDKSGLPSDRFSAERTGGSVSTLTIQRTQQEDSAVYLCASSFRGTSGATDTQYFGPGTRLTVL.

The chain is built from TRBV7-9 and TRBJ1-1, with TRBD1 matching over 7 bases. The CDR3 contains 16 residues. CDR1 SEHNR and CDR2 FQNEAQ come from the germline V gene (reference sequence). V shed 1 base, J shed 1 base, and the junction held 6 bases outside the gene matches. Written as DNA, the CDR3 is TGTGCCAGCAGCTTAGTCCCCGGGACAGCGAACACTGAAGCTTTCTTT. Translated, it gives CASSLVPGTANTEAFF.

The J gene is TRBJ2-3, the V gene TRBV5-1; 9 nucleotides line up with TRBD1. The length of the CDR3 is 15 residues. CDR1 is SGHRS and CDR2 is YFSETQ in the germline V gene. The junction had 6 bases not matched to a gene; V was cut back by 4 bases and J by 3 bases. This chain's CDR3 is CASSVTGGGTDTQYF. The CDR3 DNA is TGCGCCAGCAGCGTTACAGGGGGCGGGACAGATACGCAGTATTTT.

The chain joins TRBV19 to TRBJ1-2; D remains unclear. Germline CDR1 reads LNHDA; CDR2 reads SQIVND (reference sequence). The CDR3 is made up of 14 amino acids. The V and J ends lost 0 bases and 3 bases respectively, with 8 bases between them. CDR3 bases: TGTGCCAGTAGTATAGATCATGCGGACTATGGCTACACCTTC. Translated: CASSIDHADYGYTF.

Many counts were recorded for this clone. This chain connects TRBV11-2 to TRBJ1-1; TRBD1 agrees at 8 bases. Per the germline V gene, CDR1 is SGHAT and CDR2 is FQNNGV. V shed 5 bases, J shed 5 bases, and the junction held 7 bases outside the gene matches. CDR3 size: 14 residues. The CDR3 DNA is TGTGCCAGCAGCCCTCAGGGGGCCAGGACTGAAGCTTTCTTT. Translated: CASSPQGARTEAFF.

The V call is TRBV3-1 (or the pseudogene TRBV3-2), the J call TRBJ2-1, with 9 bases lining up with TRBD1. The CDR3 has 14 residues. CDR1 and CDR2 (germline): LGHDT, YNNKEL (reference sequence). V shed 3 bases, J shed 3 bases, and the junction held 0 bases outside the gene matches. CDR3 sequence: CASSQGQGYNEQFF. The CDR3 nucleotides are TGTGCCAGCAGCCAGGGACAGGGCTACAATGAGCAGTTCTTC.

The rearrangement links TRBV10-3 to TRBJ1-4; 10 bases line up with TRBD1. Looked up from germline, CDR1 is ENHRY and CDR2 is SYGVKD. The V segment lost 8 bases and the J segment 5 bases; nucleotides outside the gene matches: 5. This CDR3 contains 14 residues. CDR3 sequence: CAIGSGQGNEKLFF. In nucleotides, the CDR3 is TGTGCCATCGGATCGGGACAGGGGAATGAAAAACTGTTTTTT.

The chain employs TRBV5-4 and TRBJ1-3; perhaps TRBD1 as D (5 bases). Germline-derived CDR1 and CDR2 are SGHNT and YYREEE (reference sequence). V shed 4 bases and J shed 2 bases, with 7 bases lying between them. The CDR3 spans 13 residues. In nucleotides, the CDR3 is TGTGCCAGCAGCCAGACAGCTGGAAACACCATATATTTT. Protein sequence: CASSQTAGNTIYF.

This chain connects TRBV6-4 to TRBJ2-1; weak D call: TRBD2 (5 bases). The CDR3 runs 15 residues. CDR1 is MRHNA and CDR2 is SNTAGT in the germline V gene. V was trimmed by 2 bases and J by 0 bases, leaving 8 bases between them. CDR3 nucleotides: TGTGCCAGCAGTGACGAGGGAAGCTCCTACAATGAGCAGTTCTTC. Translated, it gives CASSDEGSSYNEQFF.

This rearrangement joins TRBV6-1 to TRBJ1-3; D is uncertain. The CDR3 runs 12 residues. The V gene's germline CDR1 is MNHNS and CDR2 SASEGT. The V end lost 2 bases, the J end lost 4 bases, and 3 bases lay between the germline ends. The CDR3 here is CASSERGNTIYF. The DNA of the CDR3 is TGTGCCAGCAGTGAACGGGGAAACACCATATATTTT.

In its sample, this clone was seen a few times. The chain recombines TRBV12-3 or TRBV12-4 with TRBJ1-6; no clear D gene. There are 13 residues in the CDR3. V was clipped by 3 bases and J by 13 bases, with 13 bases between them. In DNA form, the CDR3 reads TGTGCCAGCAGTTTCAATCAAGCGGGGCCCCTCCACTTT. As protein: CASSFNQAGPLHF.

This chain connects TRBV3-1 (or the pseudogene TRBV3-2) to TRBJ1-2; 8 bases map to TRBD1. This CDR3 is built from 16 residues. From germline, CDR1 is LGHDT and CDR2 YNNKEL (reference sequence). Losses at the gene ends were 2 bases for V and 2 bases for J; bases not matched to a gene: 7. This CDR3 is CASSQLRTGTNYGYTF. The CDR3 DNA reads as TGTGCCAGCAGCCAACTTCGGACAGGGACGAACTATGGCTACACCTTC.

This clone showed up just once. The chain links TRBV18 to TRBJ1-1; 7 positions match TRBD1. Germline assignment: CDR1 KGHSH and CDR2 LQKENI. V was clipped by 3 bases and J by 2 bases; unmatched bases: 6. The CDR3 length is 15 residues. The CDR3 reads CASSPSRDSNTEAFF. As DNA, the CDR3 is TGTGCCAGCTCACCGTCCCGGGACAGCAACACTGAAGCTTTCTTT.

The chain is built from TRBV2 and TRBJ2-7; a possible D gene is TRBD1 (7 bases). In germline, CDR1 is SNHLY, CDR2 FYNNEI. CDR3 length: 15 residues. V was pared by 6 bases and J by 1 base, with 16 bases between. CDR3 residues: CASREGTVPSYEQYF. CDR3 nucleotide sequence: TGTGCCAGCAGGGAGGGGACAGTCCCTTCCTACGAGCAGTACTTC.